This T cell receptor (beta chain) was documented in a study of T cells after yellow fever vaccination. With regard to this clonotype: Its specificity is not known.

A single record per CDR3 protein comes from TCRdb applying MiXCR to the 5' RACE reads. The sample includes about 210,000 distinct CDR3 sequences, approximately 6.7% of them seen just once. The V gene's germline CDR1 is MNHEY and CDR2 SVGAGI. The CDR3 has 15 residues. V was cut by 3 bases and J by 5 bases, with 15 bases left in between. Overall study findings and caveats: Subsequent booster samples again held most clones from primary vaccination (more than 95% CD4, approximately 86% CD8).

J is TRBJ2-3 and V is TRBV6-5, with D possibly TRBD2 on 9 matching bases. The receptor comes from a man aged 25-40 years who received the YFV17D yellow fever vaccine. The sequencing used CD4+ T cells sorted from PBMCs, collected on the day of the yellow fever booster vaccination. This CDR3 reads CASSYSSGTGDTQYF. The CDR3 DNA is TGTGCCAGCAGTTATTCTAGCGGGACAGGAGATACGCAGTATTTT.